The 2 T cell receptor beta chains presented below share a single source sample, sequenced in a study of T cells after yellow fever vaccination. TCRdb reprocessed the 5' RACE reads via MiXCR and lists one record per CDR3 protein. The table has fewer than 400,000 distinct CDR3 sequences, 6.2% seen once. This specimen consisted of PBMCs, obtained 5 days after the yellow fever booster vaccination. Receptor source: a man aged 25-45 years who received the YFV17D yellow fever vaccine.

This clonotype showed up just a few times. The CDR3 region has the DNA TGTGCCAGCTCACCAACTAGCGGGAACACCGGGGAGCTGTTTTTT. It yields the protein CASSPTSGNTGELFF. This rearrangement joins TRBV18 to TRBJ2-2; 8 nucleotides agree with TRBD2. CDR1 KGHSH and CDR2 LQKENI come from the germline V gene. CDR3 size: 15 residues. Trimming at V came to 2 bases and at J to 1 base, leaving 0 bases not matched to a gene.

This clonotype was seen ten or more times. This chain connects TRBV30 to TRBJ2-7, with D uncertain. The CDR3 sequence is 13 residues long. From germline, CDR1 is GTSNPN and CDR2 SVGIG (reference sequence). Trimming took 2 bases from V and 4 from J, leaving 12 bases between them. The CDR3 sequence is CAWSPNTAYEQYF. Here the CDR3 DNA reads TGTGCCTGGAGTCCTAACACAGCGTACGAGCAGTACTTC.